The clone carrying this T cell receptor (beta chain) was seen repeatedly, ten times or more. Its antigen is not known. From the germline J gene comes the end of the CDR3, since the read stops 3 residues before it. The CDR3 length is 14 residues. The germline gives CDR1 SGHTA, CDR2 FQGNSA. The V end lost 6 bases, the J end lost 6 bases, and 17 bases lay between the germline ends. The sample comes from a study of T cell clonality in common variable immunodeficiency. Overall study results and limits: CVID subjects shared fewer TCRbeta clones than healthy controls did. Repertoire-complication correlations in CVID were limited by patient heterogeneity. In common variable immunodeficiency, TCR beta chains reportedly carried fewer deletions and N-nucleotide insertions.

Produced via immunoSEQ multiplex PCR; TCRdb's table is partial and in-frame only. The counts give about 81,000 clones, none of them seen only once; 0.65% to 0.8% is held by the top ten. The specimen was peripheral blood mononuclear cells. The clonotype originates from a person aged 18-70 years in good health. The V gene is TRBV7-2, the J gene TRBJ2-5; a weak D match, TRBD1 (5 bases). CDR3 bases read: TGTGCCAGCAGTTTGGCCCCAGGGTCCAAGACC. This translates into CASSLAPGSKT. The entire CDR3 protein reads CASSLAPGSKTQYF.